This passage covers 21 T cell receptor beta chains from one sample sequenced in a study of OX40 agonist ivuxolimab in advanced cancers. TCRdb keeps only in-frame clones here, not all; method: immunoSEQ multiplex PCR. The sample records some 31,000 clones, more than 70% being singletons. The sample in question was CD4+ or CD8+ T cells sorted from blood, obtained in a trial of the OX40 agonist ivuxolimab. All receptors derive from an adult with an advanced solid tumor such as melanoma, head and neck, liver or kidney cancer.

The CDR3 DNA reads as TGCGCCAGCAGCTTGGGACTAGTCTACGAGCAGTACTTC. It yields the protein CASSLGLVYEQYF. The chain couples TRBV5-1 to TRBJ2-7, with a weak D call TRBD2 (6 bases). The length of the CDR3 is 13 residues. CDR1 and CDR2 from the germline V gene are SGHRS and YFSETQ. The V end lost 0 bases, the J end lost 3 bases, and 7 bases lay between the germline ends.

CDR3 nucleotide sequence: TGTGCCAGTAGTATCTCCGGGAGCTCCTATAATTCACCCCTCCACTTT. It yields the protein CASSISGSSYNSPLHF. This chain links TRBV19 with TRBJ1-6, with D unclear. Germline CDR1 is LNHDA and CDR2 is SQIVND (reference sequence). V gave up 3 bases and J gave up 0 bases, with 9 bases separating them. This CDR3 is built from 16 residues.

The chain couples TRBV10-2 to TRBJ2-7; 11 bases are shared with TRBD1. The CDR3 contains 13 residues. The V gene end was trimmed by 8 bases and the J gene end by 2 bases; junction bases not matched to a gene: 2. Germline values: CDR1 WSHSY, CDR2 SAAADI. The CDR3 DNA reads as TGCGCCAGCGGGACAGGGGGAACCTACGAGCAGTACTTC. It specifies CASGTGGTYEQYF.

The genes are TRBV10-3 and TRBJ1-2; 7 bases are shared with TRBD1. Looked up from germline, CDR1 is ENHRY and CDR2 is SYGVKD. The junction had 7 bases not matched to a gene; V was cut back by 0 bases and J by 3 bases. The CDR3 spans 16 residues. CDR3 residues: CAISESRQGEDYGYTF. The DNA for the CDR3 is TGTGCCATCAGTGAGTCCCGACAGGGAGAGGACTATGGCTACACCTTC.

J is TRBJ2-7 and V is TRBV21-1; TRBD1, the D gene given by the table, was not confirmed from the DNA. TRBV21-1 is labeled a pseudogene. The CDR3 totals 16 residues. The CDR3 is CASSKVKGPISYEQYF. The CDR3 DNA sequence: TGTGCCAGCAGCAAAGTTAAGGGGCCTATTTCCTACGAGCAGTACTTC.

The V gene is TRBV19, the J gene TRBJ2-3; D is perhaps TRBD2 (6 bases). The CDR3 runs 14 residues. Germline lookup yields CDR1 LNHDA and CDR2 SQIVND (reference sequence). The germline V and J ends were trimmed by 3 bases and 0 bases, with 7 bases remaining between them. The CDR3 nucleotides are TGTGCCAGTAGTATGGGGACTAGCACAGATACGCAGTATTTT. Amino acids: CASSMGTSTDTQYF.

The chain recombines TRBV7-2 with TRBJ2-7; either TRBD1 or TRBD2 may supply D (5 bases each). The CDR3 length is 16 residues. V was trimmed by 1 base and J by 3 bases, leaving 16 bases between them. Per the germline V gene, CDR1 is SGHTA and CDR2 is FQGNSA. The CDR3 spells CASSLGAGAAGYEQYF. As DNA, the CDR3 is TGTGCCAGCAGCTTAGGGGCCGGGGCGGCTGGCTACGAGCAGTACTTC.

The chain uses TRBV10-3 and TRBJ2-7; perhaps TRBD1 as D (6 bases). CDR3 size: 15 residues. Germline V lookup: CDR1 ENHRY, CDR2 SYGVKD. Trimming left V 3 bases short and J 4 bases short, with 16 bases between. This CDR3 is CAISDPPTGHYEQYF. The CDR3 DNA follows: TGTGCCATCAGTGACCCCCCGACAGGCCATTACGAGCAGTACTTC.

The V gene is TRBV11-2, the J gene TRBJ2-3; 7 nucleotides match TRBD1. The germline V gene encodes CDR1 SGHAT and CDR2 FQNNGV. V was clipped by 3 bases and J by 7 bases; unmatched bases: 10. CDR3 length: 15 amino acids. The CDR3 sequence is CASSFRGTESNTQYF. The DNA of the CDR3 is TGTGCCAGCAGCTTCCGTGGGACAGAATCGAATACGCAGTATTTT. Full variable domain (remainder filled in from reference TRBV11-2 and TRBJ2-3): EAGVAQSPRYKIIEKRQSVAFWCNPISGHATLYWYQQILGQGPKLLIQFQNNGVVDDSQLPKDRFSAERLKGVDSTLKIQPAKLEDSAVYLCASSFRGTESNTQYFGPGTRLTVL.

The rearrangement joins TRBV28 to TRBJ2-7, with 8 bases fitting TRBD1. The CDR3 has 15 amino acids. CDR1 is MDHEN and CDR2 is SYDVKM in the germline V gene. With 3 bases clipped from V and 9 bases from J, the junction kept 13 bases outside the gene matches. In nucleotides, the CDR3 is TGTGCCAGCAGTTTTTCTCGAGACAGGGGCAGGTGGCAGTACTTC. Translated: CASSFSRDRGRWQYF.

The chain links TRBV27 to TRBJ2-1, with 8 positions matching TRBD1. The CDR3 loop spans 14 amino acids. Germline lookup yields CDR1 MNHEY and CDR2 SMNVEV (reference sequence). V dropped 1 base and J dropped 6; count of bases not matched to a gene: 2. The CDR3 bases are TGTGCCAGCAGTTTATTTGGACAGGGCAATGAGCAGTTCTTC. Translated, it gives CASSLFGQGNEQFF.

This sequence joins TRBV14 and TRBJ1-1, with D perhaps matching TRBD1 (5 bases). Germline CDR1 reads SGHDN; CDR2 reads FVKESK. This CDR3 has 13 amino acids. Trimming shortened V by 4 bases and J by 4 bases, and 10 bases separated the two germline ends. The CDR3 loop reads CASSPRGFTEAFF. CDR3 sequence (DNA): TGTGCCAGCAGCCCCCGGGGGTTCACTGAAGCTTTCTTT.

The V gene is TRBV11-2, the J gene TRBJ2-1; perhaps D is TRBD1 or TRBD2 (7 bases each). This CDR3 comprises 14 residues. Germline CDR1 is SGHAT and CDR2 is FQNNGV. With 4 bases removed from V and 8 bases from J, the gap between germline ends came to 15 bases. The CDR3 loop reads CASSSPGGADEQFF. The CDR3 nucleotides read TGTGCCAGCAGCTCCCCAGGGGGGGCAGATGAGCAGTTCTTC.

This clone was recorded only once. CDR3: CASIGARTGELFF. The CDR3 coding sequence is TGTGCCAGCATCGGGGCTCGCACCGGGGAGCTGTTTTTT. The rearrangement joins TRBV28 to TRBJ2-2; D may correspond to TRBD1 or TRBD2 (5 bases each). Germline assignment: CDR1 MDHEN and CDR2 SYDVKM. The CDR3 sequence is 13 residues long. V shed 7 bases and J shed 4 bases, with 10 bases lying between them.

This chain joins TRBV11-3 and TRBJ1-1; TRBD1 agrees at 10 bases. J gave up 8 bases and V 5 bases, and 8 bases lay outside the gene matches. Looked up from germline, CDR1 is SGHNT and CDR2 is YENEEA. The CDR3 covers 14 residues. CDR3 protein: CASSVGPGQGEAFF. CDR3 coding DNA: TGTGCCAGCAGCGTTGGACCGGGACAGGGGGAAGCTTTCTTT.

This clone came up once. This chain uses TRBV7-9 with TRBJ2-1; 11 bases agree with TRBD2. Losses at the gene ends were 1 base for V and 2 bases for J; bases not matched to a gene: 4. CDR1 is SEHNR and CDR2 is FQNEAQ in the germline V gene (reference sequence). CDR3 length equals 17 residues. CDR3 residues: CASSLGLAGGAYNEQFF. The CDR3 nucleotides read TGTGCCAGCAGCTTAGGTCTAGCGGGGGGTGCCTACAATGAGCAGTTCTTC.

The rearrangement uses TRBV27 and TRBJ2-7; TRBD2 agrees at 11 bases. V lost 4 bases, J lost 3 bases, and 5 bases stayed unmatched. CDR1 and CDR2 (germline): MNHEY, SMNVEV (reference sequence). The CDR3 length is 15 residues. The CDR3 reads CASSSVAGGDYEQYF. CDR3 nucleotides: TGTGCCAGCAGTTCGGTAGCGGGGGGGGACTACGAGCAGTACTTC.

This chain connects TRBV19 to TRBJ2-3; TRBD2 aligns across 12 bases. The germline CDR1 and CDR2 sequences are LNHDA and SQIVND (reference sequence). V shed 5 bases and J 4 bases; nucleotides not matched to a gene: 4. The CDR3 is 15 residues long. For the CDR3, the DNA is TGTGCCAGTAGTCCTGGACTAGCGGGATCAGATACGCAGTATTTT. Protein product: CASSPGLAGSDTQYF.

This chain connects TRBV5-5 to TRBJ1-4, with 8 bases matching TRBD1. Germline V gives CDR1 SGHKS, CDR2 YYEKEE (reference sequence). CDR3 length: 16 amino acids. Trimming removed 0 bases from V and 3 bases from J; junction bases left unmatched: 4. The CDR3 protein is CASSLVPGQANEKLFF. The CDR3 DNA reads TGTGCCAGCAGCTTGGTCCCGGGACAGGCTAATGAAAAACTGTTTTTT.

The V call is TRBV5-1, the J call TRBJ2-7, with a weak D call TRBD1 (6 bases). Per germline, CDR1 SGHRS and CDR2 YFSETQ. There are 15 residues in the CDR3. The V gene lost 4 bases and the J gene lost 0 bases, with 14 bases spanning the gap. The CDR3 nucleotides read TGCGCCAGCAGCCCGAGACAGGAAAGCTCCTACGAGCAGTACTTC. The encoded protein is CASSPRQESSYEQYF. The full variable domain, rest sourced from reference TRBV5-1 and TRBJ2-7, is KAGVTQTPRYLIKTRGQQVTLSCSPISGHRSVSWYQQTPGQGLQFLFEYFSETQRNKGNFPGRFSGRQFSNSRSEMNVSTLELGDSALYLCASSPRQESSYEQYFGPGTRLTVT.

This clone has only one observation. The chain employs TRBV10-3 and TRBJ2-1; 13 bases align to TRBD2. V shed 5 bases, J shed 3 bases, and the junction held 4 bases outside the gene matches. Per the germline V gene, CDR1 is ENHRY and CDR2 is SYGVKD. CDR3 size: 16 residues. The CDR3 protein is CAISPGLAGYYNEQFF. CDR3 DNA: TGTGCCATCAGTCCGGGACTAGCGGGATACTACAATGAGCAGTTCTTC.